There are a few counts of the clone carrying this T cell receptor beta chain. The source of the sample is a study of OX40 agonist ivuxolimab in advanced cancers. The CDR3 consists of 13 residues. The germline gives CDR1 SGHTS, CDR2 YDEGEE. The V and J ends lost 3 bases and 7 bases, in that order; junction bases with no gene match: 3. Libraries were prepared by immunoSEQ multiplex PCR; TCRdb keeps only in-frame clonotypes and omits some of them. The sample has tens of thousands of clones; about nine tenths are singletons. The TCR sequence derives from an adult with an advanced solid tumor such as melanoma, head and neck, liver or kidney cancer. The input for sequencing was CD4+ or CD8+ T cells sorted from blood, taken in a trial of the OX40 agonist ivuxolimab. V gene TRBV5-8 combines with J gene TRBJ1-5, with 8 bases matching TRBD1. For the CDR3, the DNA is TGTGCCAGCAGCTCGGACAGGGACCAGCCCCAGCATTTT. Protein sequence: CASSSDRDQPQHF.